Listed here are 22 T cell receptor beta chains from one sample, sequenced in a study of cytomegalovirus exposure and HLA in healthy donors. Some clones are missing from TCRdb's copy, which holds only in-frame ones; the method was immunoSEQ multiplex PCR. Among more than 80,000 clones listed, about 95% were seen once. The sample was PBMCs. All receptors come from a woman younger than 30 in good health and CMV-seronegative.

The CDR3 DNA sequence: TGTGCCAGCAGCGTAGGGACTAGCGGGAATATCGATAATGAGCAGTTCTTC. It is translated as CASSVGTSGNIDNEQFF. This rearrangement joins TRBV9 to TRBJ2-1; TRBD2 matches at 12 bases. The CDR3 is 17 residues long. Germline CDR1 is SGDLS and CDR2 is YYNGEE. V was pared by 0 bases and J by 7 bases, with 8 bases of the junction left unmatched.

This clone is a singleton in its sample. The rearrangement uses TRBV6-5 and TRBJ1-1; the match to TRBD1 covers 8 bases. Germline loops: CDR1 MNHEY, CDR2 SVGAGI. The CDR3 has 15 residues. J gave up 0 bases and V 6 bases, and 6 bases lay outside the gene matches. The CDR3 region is CASRRQGSMNTEAFF. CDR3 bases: TGTGCCAGCAGGAGACAGGGGAGCATGAACACTGAAGCTTTCTTT.

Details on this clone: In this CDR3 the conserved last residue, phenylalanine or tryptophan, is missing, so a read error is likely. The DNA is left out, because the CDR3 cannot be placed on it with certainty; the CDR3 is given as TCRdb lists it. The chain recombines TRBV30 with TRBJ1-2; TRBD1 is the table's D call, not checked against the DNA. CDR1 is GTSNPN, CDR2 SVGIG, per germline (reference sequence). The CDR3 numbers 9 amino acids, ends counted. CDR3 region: CALTGKENP.

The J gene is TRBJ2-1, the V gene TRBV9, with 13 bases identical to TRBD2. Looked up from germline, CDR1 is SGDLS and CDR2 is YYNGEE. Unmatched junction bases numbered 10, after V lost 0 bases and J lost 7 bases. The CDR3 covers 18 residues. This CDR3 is CASSVATGLAGSWNEQFF. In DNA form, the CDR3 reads TGTGCCAGCAGCGTAGCTACGGGACTAGCGGGATCTTGGAATGAGCAGTTCTTC.

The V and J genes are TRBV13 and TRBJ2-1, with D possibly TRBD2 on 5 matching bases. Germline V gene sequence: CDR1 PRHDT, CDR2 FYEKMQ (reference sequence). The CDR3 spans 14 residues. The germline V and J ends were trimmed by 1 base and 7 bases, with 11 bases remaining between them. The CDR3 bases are TGTGCCAGCAGCTTAGCAGCGGCTCGGAATGAGCAGTTCTTC. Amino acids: CASSLAAARNEQFF. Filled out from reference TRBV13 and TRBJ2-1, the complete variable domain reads AAGVIQSPRHLIKEKRETATLKCYPIPRHDTVYWYQQGPGQDPQFLISFYEKMQSDKGSIPDRFSAQQFSDYHSELNMSSLELGDSALYFCASSLAAARNEQFFGPGTRLTVL.

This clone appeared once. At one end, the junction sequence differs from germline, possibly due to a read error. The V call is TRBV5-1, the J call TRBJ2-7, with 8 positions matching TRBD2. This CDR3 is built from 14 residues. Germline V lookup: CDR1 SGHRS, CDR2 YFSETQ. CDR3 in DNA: TGCGTCAGCAGCTCCGGACTAGCACCCTACGAGCAGTACTTC. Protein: CVSSSGLAPYEQYF.

The CDR3 nucleotides are TGCGCCAGCATGCGCCAGGGAGGAATAGCGCGCTCCTACGAGCAGTACTTC. It yields the protein CASMRQGGIARSYEQYF. The V gene is TRBV10-1, the J gene TRBJ2-7; possibly TRBD2 for D (6 bases). The V gene lost 7 bases and the J gene lost 0 bases, with 22 bases spanning the gap. Germline CDR1 reads WNHNN; CDR2 reads SYGVQD (reference sequence). This CDR3 contains 17 residues.

CDR3 bases: TGTGCCAGCAGCAAACCTAGCGGGAGGGGCTACGAGCAGTACTTC. It translates to CASSKPSGRGYEQYF. The chain uses TRBV5-4 and TRBJ2-7; 12 positions match TRBD2. Germline assignment: CDR1 SGHNT and CDR2 YYREEE (reference sequence). This CDR3 is built from 15 residues. With 4 bases clipped from V and 3 bases from J, the junction kept 5 bases outside the gene matches.

CDR3 region: CASSLALLAIPTDTQYF. CDR3 DNA sequence: TGTGCCAGCAGTTTAGCTCTACTAGCGATCCCCACAGATACGCAGTATTTT. This chain connects TRBV28 to TRBJ2-3, with 7 bases that match TRBD2. The CDR3 runs 17 residues. With 2 bases clipped from V and 2 bases from J, the junction kept 10 bases outside the gene matches. Germline assignment: CDR1 MDHEN and CDR2 SYDVKM. The full variable domain, its missing parts supplied by reference TRBV28 and TRBJ2-3, is DVKVTQSSRYLVKRTGEKVFLECVQDMDHENMFWYRQDPGLGLRLIYFSYDVKMKEKGDIPEGYSVSREKKERFSLILESASTNQTSMYLCASSLALLAIPTDTQYFGPGTRLTVL.

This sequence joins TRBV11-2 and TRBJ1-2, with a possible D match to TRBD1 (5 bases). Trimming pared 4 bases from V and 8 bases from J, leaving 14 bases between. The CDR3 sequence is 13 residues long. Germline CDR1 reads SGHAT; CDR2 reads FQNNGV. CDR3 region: CASSSMGGEGYTF. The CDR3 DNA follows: TGTGCCAGCAGCTCGATGGGGGGAGAGGGCTACACCTTC.

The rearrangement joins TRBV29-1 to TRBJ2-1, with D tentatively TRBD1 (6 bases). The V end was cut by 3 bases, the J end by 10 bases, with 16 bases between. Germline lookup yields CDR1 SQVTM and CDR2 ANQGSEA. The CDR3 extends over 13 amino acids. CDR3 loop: CSVDRTIRGEQFF. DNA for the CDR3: TGCAGCGTTGATCGAACCATTAGGGGGGAGCAGTTCTTC.

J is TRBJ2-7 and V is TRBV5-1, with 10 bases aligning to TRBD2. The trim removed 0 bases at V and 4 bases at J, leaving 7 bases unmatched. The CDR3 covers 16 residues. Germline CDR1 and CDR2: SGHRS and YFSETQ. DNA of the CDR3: TGCGCCAGCAGCTTGGGTGGGGCTAGCGGGAGTTACGAGCAGTACTTC. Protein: CASSLGGASGSYEQYF.

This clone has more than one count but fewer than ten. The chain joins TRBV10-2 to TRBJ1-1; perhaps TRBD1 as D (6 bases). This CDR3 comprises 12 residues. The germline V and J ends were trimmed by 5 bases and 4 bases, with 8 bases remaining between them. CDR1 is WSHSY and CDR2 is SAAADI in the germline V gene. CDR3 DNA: TGCGCCAGCAGTAGGGGGGGCACTGAAGCTTTCTTT. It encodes CASSRGGTEAFF.

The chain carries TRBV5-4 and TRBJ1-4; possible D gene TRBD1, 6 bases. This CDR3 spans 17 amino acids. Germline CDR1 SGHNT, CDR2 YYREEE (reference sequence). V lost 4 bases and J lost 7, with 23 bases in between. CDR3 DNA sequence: TGTGCCAGCAGCGCCACACCGCCTTCGGGGGGCGGTGAAAAACTGTTTTTT. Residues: CASSATPPSGGGEKLFF.

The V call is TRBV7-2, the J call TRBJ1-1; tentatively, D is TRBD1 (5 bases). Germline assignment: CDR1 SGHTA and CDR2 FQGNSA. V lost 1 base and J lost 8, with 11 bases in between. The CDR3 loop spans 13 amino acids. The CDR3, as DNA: TGTGCCAGCAGCTTAGGATGGGGGGACGAAGCTTTCTTT. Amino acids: CASSLGWGDEAFF.

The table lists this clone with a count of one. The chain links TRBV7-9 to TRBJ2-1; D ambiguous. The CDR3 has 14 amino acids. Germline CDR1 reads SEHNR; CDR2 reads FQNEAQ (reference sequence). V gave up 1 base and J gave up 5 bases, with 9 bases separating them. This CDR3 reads CASSLGSQNNEQFF. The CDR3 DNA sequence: TGTGCCAGCAGCTTAGGCAGTCAGAACAATGAGCAGTTCTTC.

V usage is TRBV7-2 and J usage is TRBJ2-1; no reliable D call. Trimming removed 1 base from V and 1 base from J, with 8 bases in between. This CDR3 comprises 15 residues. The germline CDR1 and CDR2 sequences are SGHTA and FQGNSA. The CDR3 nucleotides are TGTGCCAGCAGCTTAGATGCGAATTCCTACAATGAGCAGTTCTTC. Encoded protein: CASSLDANSYNEQFF.

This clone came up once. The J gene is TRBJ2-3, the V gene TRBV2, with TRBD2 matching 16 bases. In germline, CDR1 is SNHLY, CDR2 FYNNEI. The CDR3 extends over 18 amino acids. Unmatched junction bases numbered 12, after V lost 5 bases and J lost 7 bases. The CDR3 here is CASSRGAGTSGRAYTQYF. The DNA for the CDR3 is TGTGCCAGCAGTCGGGGGGCCGGGACTAGCGGGAGGGCCTATACGCAGTATTTT.

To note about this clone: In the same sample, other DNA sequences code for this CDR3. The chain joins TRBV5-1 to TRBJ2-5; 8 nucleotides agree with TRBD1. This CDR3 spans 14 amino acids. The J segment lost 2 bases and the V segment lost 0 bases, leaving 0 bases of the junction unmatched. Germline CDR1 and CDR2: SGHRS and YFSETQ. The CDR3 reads CASSLGQGQETQYF. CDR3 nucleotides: TGCGCCAGCAGCTTGGGACAGGGGCAAGAGACCCAGTACTTC.

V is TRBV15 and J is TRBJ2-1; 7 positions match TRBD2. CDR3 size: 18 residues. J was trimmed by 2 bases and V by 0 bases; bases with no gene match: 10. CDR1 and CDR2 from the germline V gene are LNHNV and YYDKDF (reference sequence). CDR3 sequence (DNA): TGTGCCACCAGCAGAGATCCCCTAGCGGCTCCCGCCTACAATGAGCAGTTCTTC. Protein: CATSRDPLAAPAYNEQFF.

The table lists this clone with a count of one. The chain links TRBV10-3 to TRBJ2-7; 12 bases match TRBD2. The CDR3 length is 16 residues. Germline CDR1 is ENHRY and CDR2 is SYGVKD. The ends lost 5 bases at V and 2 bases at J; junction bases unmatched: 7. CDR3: CAISRWRTSGTYEQYF. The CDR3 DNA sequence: TGTGCCATCAGTCGGTGGCGGACTAGCGGGACCTACGAGCAGTACTTC.

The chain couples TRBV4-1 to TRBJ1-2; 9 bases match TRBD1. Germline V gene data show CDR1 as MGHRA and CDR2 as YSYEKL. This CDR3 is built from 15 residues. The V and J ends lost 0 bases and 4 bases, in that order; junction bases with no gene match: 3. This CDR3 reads CASSQEDRGGYGYTF. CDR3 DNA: TGCGCCAGCAGCCAAGAAGACAGGGGGGGCTATGGCTACACCTTC.